This is a list of T cell receptor beta chains from one sample in a study of blood T cell repertoires in COVID-19. TCRdb keeps only in-frame clones here, not all; method: immunoSEQ multiplex PCR. The sample yields 200,000 to 250,000 clones, approximately 85% seen once. Sequenced sample: peripheral blood. These receptors came from a man aged 45-65 years who had recovered from COVID-19. The conserved cysteine and the conserved F or W are not part of the CDR3 here.

v_gene	CDR3aa
TRBV12-3/TRBV12-4	ASSFAYEQY
TRBV7-7	ASSLDRLNEQF
TRBV9	ASSVVSSGSYNEQF
TRBV28	ASRWGVYEQY
TRBV7-2	ASSLALAGGQETQY
TRBV3-1/TRBV3-2	ASSQGTGAYYGYT
TRBV28	ASRMIRVQANYGYT
TRBV6-5	ASRDTNTGELF
TRBV15	ATSRDPLGASYEQY
TRBV24-1	ATSDFAAGSKDTQY
TRBV5-4	ASSPDRRSYEQY
TRBV12-3/TRBV12-4	ASSKGAGYGYT
TRBV19	ASSVSGTSGSYNEQF
TRBV19	ASSTGTSGSYEQY
TRBV18	ASSPQGAGLAF
TRBV18	ASSRRQGTYEQY
TRBV2	ARGGGRAAREQF
TRBV28	ASSPAGTGGVEKLF
TRBV19	ASSPKGGVREQY
TRBV18	ASSPPWQFSHNEQF
TRBV19	ASSITAGGPDTQY
TRBV2	ASSHDRGWSSYNEQF
TRBV27	ASSTLLAGADEQF
TRBV9	ASSPGGAAYNEQF
TRBV7-6	ASSLVAGAGSDTQY
TRBV2	ASSPGLAVSQQY
TRBV29-1	SVDTGGLAGGSSYEQY
TRBV27	ASNREGQPQH
TRBV19	AVTDSLKDPMNGIEAF
TRBV12-2	ASRLAREGQGANEQY
TRBV6-5	ARGLAASGKDTQY
TRBV9	ASSVATGPLGDTQY
TRBV11-2	ASSLDFTTVSYGYT
TRBV5-1	ASRRGESYNEQF
TRBV28	ASRLTGYEQY
TRBV7-9	ASSLIWTGDGVNTEAF
TRBV3-1/TRBV3-2	ASSHGLRGDEKLF
TRBV2	ASRYRTSGIYNEQF
TRBV6-1	ASSEASTSGSYEQY
TRBV30	AWSAALAGVGDTQY
TRBV6-4	ASSDAGTHEQF
TRBV7-9	ASRQQGSTDTQY
TRBV6-5	ASRLAIGGDQPQH